The rows below give T cell receptor beta chains drawn from one sample of a study of radiation and T cells in renal cell carcinoma. Sequencing was performed with immunoSEQ multiplex PCR; in TCRdb, only in-frame clones are kept and a portion is missing. The table lists 150,000 to 200,000 clones, around 89% of them singletons. This specimen consisted of blood, obtained from a patient whose treatment included radiotherapy and nephrectomy. Every receptor here comes from a woman aged 50 to 65 with renal cell carcinoma. Both conserved end residues are part of each CDR3. The order of the fields is D gene, clone size, J gene, V gene, CDR3 protein, CDR3 DNA. A D gene is named only where the DNA matches it firmly. Clone size is shown for a subset of rows, as once, few, many or a class of expanded clone.

D: NA
size: NA
J: TRBJ2-3
V: TRBV7-3
CDR3: CASSSGRVTDTQYF
DNA: TGTGCCAGCAGCTCCGGCCGGGTTACAGATACGCAGTATTTT

D: NA
size: NA
J: TRBJ2-5
V: TRBV18
CDR3: CASSPLLVWETQYF
DNA: TGTGCCAGCTCACCCCTACTAGTTTGGGAGACCCAGTACTTC

D: NA
size: NA
J: TRBJ1-5
V: TRBV9
CDR3: CASSAGTIYQPQHF
DNA: TGTGCCAGCAGCGCCGGGACAATCTATCAGCCCCAGCATTTT

D: TRBD2
size: NA
J: TRBJ2-5
V: TRBV7-7
CDR3: CASSNRLAGGGETQYF
DNA: TGTGCTAGCAGCAATCGTCTAGCGGGGGGAGGGGAGACCCAGTACTTC

D: NA
size: NA
J: TRBJ1-4
V: TRBV5-1
CDR3: CASSTRGRTEKLFF
DNA: TGCGCCAGCAGCACCAGGGGACGGACTGAAAAACTGTTTTTT

D: NA
size: NA
J: TRBJ1-1
V: TRBV5-6
CDR3: CASSRGRGARNTEAFF
DNA: TGTGCCAGCAGCCGGGGGCGGGGGGCCCGGAACACTGAAGCTTTCTTT

D: NA
size: NA
J: TRBJ1-4
V: TRBV2
CDR3: CASSTYTGTSEKLFF
DNA: TGTGCCAGCAGTACCTATACCGGGACATCCGAAAAACTGTTTTTT

D: NA
size: NA
J: TRBJ1-1
V: TRBV7-2
CDR3: CASSLLFMGGEAFF
DNA: TGTGCCAGCAGCTTACTGTTCATGGGCGGTGAAGCTTTCTTT

D: TRBD1
size: NA
J: TRBJ1-2
V: TRBV5-6
CDR3: CASRTGGHGYTF
DNA: TGTGCCAGCCGCACAGGGGGCCATGGCTACACCTTC

D: NA
size: NA
J: TRBJ1-1
V: TRBV21-1
CDR3: CASSKEVGRGQEDTEAFF
DNA: TGTGCCAGCAGCAAAGAGGTGGGCAGGGGGCAAGAAGACACTGAAGCTTTCTTT

D: TRBD1
size: NA
J: TRBJ1-2
V: TRBV9
CDR3: CASSTGTALGYGYTF
DNA: TGTGCCAGCAGCACCGGGACAGCCCTTGGGTATGGCTACACCTTC

D: NA
size: NA
J: TRBJ2-2
V: TRBV9
CDR3: CASSVVAGLNTGELFF
DNA: TGTGCCAGCAGCGTAGTCGCGGGTCTGAACACCGGGGAGCTGTTTTTT

D: NA
size: few
J: TRBJ1-1
V: TRBV30
CDR3: CAWSQGLTEAFF
DNA: TGTGCCTGGTCCCAGGGGCTCACTGAAGCTTTCTTT

D: NA
size: NA
J: TRBJ1-1
V: TRBV7-9
CDR3: CASSKPDRNTEAFF
DNA: TGTGCCAGCAGCAAGCCGGACAGGAACACTGAAGCTTTCTTT

D: NA
size: NA
J: TRBJ1-1
V: TRBV6-5
CDR3: CASSPAGMNTEAFF
DNA: TGTGCCAGCAGCCCCGCAGGGATGAACACTGAAGCTTTCTTT

D: NA
size: NA
J: TRBJ1-2
V: TRBV28
CDR3: CASWAALDGYTF
DNA: TGTGCCTCATGGGCCGCGCTTGATGGCTACACCTTC

D: NA
size: NA
J: TRBJ1-3
V: TRBV19
CDR3: CASRERGRQGNTIYF
DNA: TGTGCCAGCAGAGAACGGGGCCGCCAAGGGAACACCATATATTTT

D: TRBD1
size: NA
J: TRBJ2-4
V: TRBV7-9
CDR3: CASSTPGTGLQYF
DNA: TGTGCCAGCAGCACTCCCGGGACAGGGTTACAGTACTTC

D: TRBD2
size: NA
J: TRBJ2-1
V: TRBV30
CDR3: CASSISGGSASEQFF
DNA: TGTGCCTCGTCGATCAGCGGGGGCTCCGCAAGTGAGCAGTTCTTC

D: NA
size: few
J: TRBJ1-1
V: TRBV4-2
CDR3: CASSQDKSEAFF
DNA: TGTGCCAGCAGCCAAGACAAAAGTGAAGCTTTCTTT

D: NA
size: NA
J: TRBJ1-2
V: TRBV9
CDR3: CASSVDPSGDYGYTF
DNA: TGTGCCAGCAGCGTAGATCCATCAGGGGACTATGGCTACACCTTC

D: NA
size: few
J: TRBJ2-5
V: TRBV28
CDR3: CASRQGGLETQYF
DNA: TGTGCCAGCCGACAGGGAGGCTTAGAGACCCAGTACTTC

D: NA
size: NA
J: TRBJ1-1
V: TRBV19
CDR3: CASSIVPNENTEAFF
DNA: TGTGCCAGTAGTATAGTACCCAACGAGAACACTGAAGCTTTCTTT

D: TRBD1
size: few
J: TRBJ1-2
V: TRBV10-2
CDR3: CASSVGQGYGYTF
DNA: TGCGCCAGCAGCGTCGGACAGGGTTATGGCTACACCTTC

D: NA
size: once
J: TRBJ2-3
V: TRBV2
CDR3: CAARASATDTQYF
DNA: TGTGCCGCCCGGGCCTCCGCGACAGATACGCAGTATTTT

D: NA
size: NA
J: TRBJ2-5
V: TRBV30
CDR3: CAWSVGETQYF
DNA: TGTGCCTGGAGTGTGGGTGAGACCCAGTACTTC

D: TRBD1
size: NA
J: TRBJ1-1
V: TRBV2
CDR3: CASSEGQLNGAFF
DNA: TGTGCCAGCAGTGAGGGACAGTTAAATGGGGCTTTCTTT

D: TRBD1
size: NA
J: TRBJ1-5
V: TRBV30
CDR3: CAWSHFSGTVFSSNQPQHF
DNA: TGTGCCTGGAGTCATTTTTCCGGGACAGTGTTTTCGAGCAATCAGCCCCAGCATTTT

D: NA
size: NA
J: TRBJ1-2
V: TRBV19
CDR3: CASRRDGRDSYTF
DNA: TGTGCCAGTAGAAGGGACGGGCGTGACAGCTACACCTTC

D: NA
size: NA
J: TRBJ1-2
V: TRBV30
CDR3: CAWSLTQGRGYGYTF
DNA: TGTGCCTGGAGCCTGACGCAGGGGCGAGGGTATGGCTACACCTTC

D: NA
size: NA
J: TRBJ1-5
V: TRBV12-5
CDR3: CASGLVGIQPQHF
DNA: TGTGCTAGTGGTTTGGTTGGGATTCAGCCCCAGCATTTT

D: NA
size: NA
J: TRBJ1-1
V: TRBV5-1
CDR3: CASSYRQDPGTEAFF
DNA: TGCGCCAGCAGCTACCGACAGGACCCCGGCACTGAAGCTTTCTTT

D: TRBD1
size: NA
J: TRBJ1-5
V: TRBV6-1
CDR3: CASSEDRLGGGYQPQHF
DNA: TGTGCCAGCAGTGAGGACCGTTTAGGAGGGGGCTATCAGCCCCAGCATTTT

D: TRBD1
size: NA
J: TRBJ1-4
V: TRBV6-5
CDR3: CASSYHRGRLEKLFF
DNA: TGTGCCAGCAGTTACCACAGGGGGCGATTAGAAAAACTGTTTTTT

D: NA
size: few
J: TRBJ1-2
V: TRBV5-1
CDR3: CASSSDQTGAYGYTF
DNA: TGCGCCAGCAGCTCGGATCAGACAGGCGCTTATGGCTACACCTTC

D: TRBD1
size: NA
J: TRBJ1-2
V: TRBV9
CDR3: CASSVSPGTGFPGGYTF
DNA: TGTGCCAGCAGCGTGAGCCCCGGGACAGGATTTCCCGGAGGCTACACCTTC

D: NA
size: NA
J: TRBJ1-4
V: TRBV19
CDR3: CASWGAGQPTTNEKLFF
DNA: TGTGCCAGCTGGGGCGCAGGACAGCCTACAACTAATGAAAAACTGTTTTTT

D: TRBD1
size: NA
J: TRBJ1-2
V: TRBV5-1
CDR3: CASSLDGTEYGYTF
DNA: TGCGCCAGCAGCTTGGATGGGACAGAATATGGCTACACCTTC

D: TRBD1
size: NA
J: TRBJ2-2
V: TRBV4-1
CDR3: CASSPNRGQDGGELFF
DNA: TGCGCCAGCAGCCCCAACAGGGGGCAGGATGGCGGGGAGCTGTTTTTT

D: NA
size: NA
J: TRBJ1-6
V: TRBV7-3
CDR3: CASSTSGFLWAYNSPLHF
DNA: TGTGCCAGCAGTACTTCAGGGTTCCTCTGGGCCTATAATTCACCCCTCCACTTT

D: TRBD1
size: once
J: TRBJ1-2
V: TRBV6-1
CDR3: CASSFLGTGNYGYTF
DNA: TGTGCCAGCAGTTTCCTTGGGACAGGCAACTATGGCTACACCTTC

D: TRBD2
size: NA
J: TRBJ2-1
V: TRBV30
CDR3: CAWSVGSGGAREQFF
DNA: TGTGCCTGGAGTGTTGGGAGCGGGGGGGCCCGTGAGCAGTTCTTC

D: TRBD1
size: few
J: TRBJ1-1
V: TRBV19
CDR3: CASSRTGTGTEAFF
DNA: TGTGCCAGTAGTAGGACAGGGACAGGCACTGAAGCTTTCTTT

D: NA
size: NA
J: TRBJ2-5
V: TRBV11-2
CDR3: CASSLAKWSTQETQYF
DNA: TGTGCCAGCAGCTTAGCAAAATGGTCAACTCAAGAGACCCAGTACTTC